This record concerns one T cell receptor beta chain sequence. Its antigen is still unknown. The junction shows a germline mismatch at one end, possibly a read error. This specimen belongs to a study of cytomegalovirus exposure and HLA in healthy donors (dated by TCRdb to about 2017). Study-wide context: An earlier analysis of several hundred of the donors reported 276 Gb of sequence data and approximately 120 million unique TCR beta sequences obtained from around 180 million T cells. Typing coverage varied by locus: roughly 629-630 donors for A, B, C, DRB1 and DQB1; approximately 500 for DQA1; more than 600 for DPA1; around 450 for DPB1. Every repertoire in the discovery cohort had been generated on one and the same sequencing platform. Using immunosequencing, the study profiled T cell repertoires from 666 subjects and related those repertoires to cytomegalovirus serostatus. Both class I and class II loci were covered by HLA typing, at four-digit resolution. Alongside the repertoire data, information on donor age, sex, ethnicity and CMV serostatus was compiled. Across 300 to 400 genotyped donors of the cohort, an average of approximately 220,000 unique TCR beta nucleotide sequences per donor were sequenced, and around 20% of those sequences were non-productive. In addition to the first cohort of approximately 650 subjects, a separate validation cohort of 120 different subjects was used. Among the approximately 400 genotyped donors, about 83% belonged to the genetic ancestry cluster associated with self-reported Caucasian donors. The study was designed to test whether signatures of past pathogen exposure could be identified by cataloging public T cell receptors. A later genetic analysis used genome-wide SNP genotypes for about three fifths of the 666 donors, treating that subset as a discovery cohort. Rather than using new phenotypic data, the later analysis identified candidate immune exposures from TCR beta sequences and from how often those sequences occurred across donors. In a later analysis, previously published TCR beta repertoires from more than 500 donors were re-analyzed and high-resolution HLA genotyping was added so that TCR occurrence patterns could be studied. Because of strong linkage in the cohort, 5 or 6 DR-DQ haplotypes were treated as single units for association and clustering. The study combined high-throughput TCR immunosequencing, statistical association of individual TCRs with disease status, and machine learning to predict cytomegalovirus infection status. An early release covering roughly 600 HLA-typed donors comprised approximately 300 gigabases of sequencing data and around 80 million unique TCR sequences. An earlier analysis of some 500 of the donors used high-throughput TCR beta sequencing to judge whether each TCR beta V gene segment behaved as functional or pseudogenic.

General findings and caveats noted by the study authors: Several of the top co-occurrence clusters appeared to be linked to parvovirus B19, influenza, CMV and Epstein-Barr virus, according to a later analysis. V-gene and J-gene trimming of TCR beta chains was associated with a missense DCLRE1C variant in a later genetic analysis, and the association was replicated in an independent cohort. A later analysis found that HLA-associated TCR beta chains were more clonally expanded and had lower generation probabilities than equally common non-associated chains. In an earlier analysis of fewer than 700 of the donors, most TCR beta V segments appeared in productive rearrangements about 87% or about 30% of the time, broadly matching IMGT annotations. A cluster of highly shared sequence variants was judged likely to represent a technical artifact of the sequencing pipeline. According to a later analysis, most CMV-associated TCR beta chains appeared to be HLA-restricted, and the HLA associations seemed to be driven largely by CMV exposure. This cohort had only TCR beta chains sequenced, and the lack of alpha or paired-chain data limited which features could be detected. Assigning TCR associations to individual alleles was difficult when HLA alleles, especially DR and DQ, strongly co-occurred. It was suggested by the authors that the approach could potentially be generalized to other disease states and immunological phenotypes. A few of the identified cytomegalovirus-associated TCR beta chains were confirmed in vitro to be specific for cytomegalovirus antigens. In a later analysis, TCR association rates were found to vary across HLA loci, with the most associated TCRs seen for DRB1 alleles and the fewest for HLA-C alleles. Some 15 rarely observed V segments, including chromosome 9 orphons, were excluded from the earlier analysis of a few hundred of the donors because counts were too low. A total of 164 TCR beta chains were listed by the study as associated with cytomegalovirus. In a later analysis, some 18,000 TCR beta sequences were associated with specific HLA alleles at a false discovery rate of 0.05. HLA typing was unavailable for some donors at each locus, so association tests used only the typed subset. While some public TCRs were present in many individuals, most TCR sequences turned up only very rarely across donors. In a later genetic analysis, fewer N-insertions in productive TCRs were reported among donors in an Asian-associated ancestry cluster than the roughly 640-donor mean. Correlated functional status among segregating V segments might reflect linkage disequilibrium, but an unknown experimental factor could not be ruled out. Cytomegalovirus status was reported to be diagnosed by the classifier with high specificity and sensitivity in both the original and validation cohorts. Because the 87-base-pair reads could not distinguish some IMGT-functional V segments, including TRBV6-2 and TRBV6-3, those segments were excluded. A further reported finding was that TCR beta sequences accurately predicted the HLA-A and HLA-B alleles for most subjects in the first cohort. CMV serostatus was the only immune exposure information available for the cohort. Sequencing depth was assumed to be roughly uniform across donors in the presence/absence analyses, though that assumption may not hold.

The library was made by the immunoSEQ multiplex PCR assay. A mixture of 60 forward primers for TCR Vbeta segments and 13 reverse primers for TCR Jbeta segments was used in the multiplex PCR. Amplification of the CDR3 region of rearranged TCR beta genes was performed with a multiplex PCR assay on genomic DNA. The Illumina HiSeq System was used to sequence the amplified TCR beta libraries as 87-base-pair reads. On the study's bioinformatics: Across the 666 repertoires, a later analysis counted approximately 75 million unique TCR beta chains, about 10 million of which were shared by at least two donors. To remove PCR and sequencing errors, raw reads were error-corrected and collapsed into unique sequences using a nearest-neighbor algorithm that merged closely related sequences. V, D and J gene segments were assigned by aligning CDR3 sequences to IMGT reference sequences. For a sequence to be retained, at least a six-nucleotide match to both a V gene segment and a J gene segment was required. A rearrangement was called productive if the CDR3 had no stop codons and remained in frame with V and J, and every other rearrangement was called non-productive. Following IMGT convention, CDR3 was defined as the stretch from the second conserved V-encoded cysteine to the conserved J-encoded phenylalanine. Sequences without an unambiguous match to a single V gene segment were excluded from the earlier analysis of several hundred of the donors. In an earlier analysis of 500 to 750 of the donors, V segments were called functional above 56.7% productive rearrangements and were called segregating when the between-donor standard deviation exceeded 5%. To diagnose cytomegalovirus status from the catalog of TCR beta chain sequences, a statistical classification framework was built. In a later analysis, TCR nucleotide sequences were compared against IMGT/GENE-DB human TR gene sequences so that V and J genes could be assigned. A later analysis assigned CDR3 sequences and most-parsimonious VDJ recombination scenarios with the TCRdist pipeline. In a later analysis, each TCR beta chain was defined by its CDR3 amino acid sequence together with its V-gene family, and reads lacking a unique V-gene family were excluded. A later analysis removed several hundred highly shared, low-generation-probability nucleotide sequences to deal with suspected cross-contamination and a sequencing artifact. In a later analysis, a clonal expansion index for each public chain was calculated from normalized within-repertoire ranks of inferred template counts. In a later analysis, generation probabilities were computed with a VDJ recombination model fitted to out-of-frame rearrangements, and the resulting probabilities were checked against IGoR. In a later analysis, TCR-TCR, TCR-HLA and TCR-CMV co-occurrence was scored with hypergeometric tests, and a repertoire-size bias correction was applied to TCR pairs. In a later analysis, false discovery rates were estimated by permuting HLA or CMV assignments 20 times. In a later analysis, co-occurring TCRs were grouped using DBSCAN, with TCRdist sequence similarity added in when clustering inside HLA-allele-positive subsets. For co-occurrence clustering, repertoires with fewer than 30,000 or more than 120,000 public chains were excluded, along with a handful of repertoires with anomalous nucleotide sharing. Not all clones reach the TCRdb copy of this immuneACCESS table, which keeps in-frame sequences only. Checked studies attribute under half of the gap to unresolved V genes and leave the rest unexplained. The V and J calls and clone size come from that table; D and trimming were worked out from the DNA. The sample table shows some 80,000 clones, and about 80% are seen once. Jointly, the top ten make up 3.3% of the sample.

Inclusive of the bounding cysteine and phenylalanine, the CDR3 is 16 residues long. Here the CDR3 DNA is all that survives: 48 bases in frame from base 1. Taken from the germline V gene, the CDR1 and CDR2 loops are SGHTA and FQGNSA. The cohort comprised several hundred healthy bone marrow donors. All cohort members were sampled while nominally healthy, although unrecorded immune exposures were likely present. The donor was CMV seronegative and belonged to the group of over 350 seronegative cohort members. A peripheral blood sample was provided by each donor, and peripheral blood mononuclear cells were used for TCR beta sequencing. The Qiagen DNeasy Blood Extraction Kit was used to extract genomic DNA from the blood cell samples.

The TCR was taken from a man aged 50 to 59 in good health and CMV-seronegative. The sample taken for sequencing was PBMCs. The sequence is built from TRBV7-2 and TRBJ1-1; TRBD1 agrees with 10 junctional bases. CDR3 protein: CVSSPWTGGMNTEAFF. The DNA is TGTGTCAGCAGCCCCTGGACAGGGGGAATGAACACTGAAGCTTTCTTT.